Presented here are 7 T cell receptor beta chains from one specimen sequenced in a study of cytomegalovirus exposure and HLA in healthy donors. Primers for the PCR totalled 60 Vbeta and 13 Jbeta. TCRdb keeps only in-frame clones here, not all; method: immunoSEQ multiplex PCR. Of roughly 140,000 clones in the sample, over 75% are singletons; the top ten hold 0.55% to 0.8%. The sample was PBMCs. The receptors were sampled from a male donor in good health and CMV-seronegative.

The chain joins TRBV27 to TRBJ2-7; TRBD1 agrees at 10 bases. The germline gives CDR1 MNHEY, CDR2 SMNVEV (reference sequence). The ends lost 5 bases at V and 2 bases at J; junction bases unmatched: 9. The CDR3 length is 16 residues. The CDR3 DNA sequence: TGTGCCAGCAGTCATGGGGGGGGACAGGGGACCTACGAGCAGTACTTC. This sequence encodes CASSHGGGQGTYEQYF.

The chain uses TRBV6-5 and TRBJ2-1, with D unclear. CDR1 and CDR2 from the germline V gene are MNHEY and SVGAGI. This CDR3 comprises 11 residues. Trimming shortened V by 4 bases and J by 7 bases, and 5 bases separated the two germline ends. The CDR3 loop is CASSSLNEQFF. The CDR3 DNA follows: TGTGCCAGCAGTTCCCTAAATGAGCAGTTCTTC.

V gene TRBV7-3 combines with J gene TRBJ2-1; D ambiguous. CDR3 size: 13 residues. Germline CDR1 and CDR2: SGHTA and FQGTGA. The V and J ends lost 5 bases and 9 bases respectively, with 14 bases between them. CDR3 amino acids: CASSPTRSTEQFF. DNA for the CDR3: TGTGCCAGCAGCCCCACTCGGAGCACTGAGCAGTTCTTC.

This clone has a handful of counts. The chain is built from TRBV19 and TRBJ2-3; TRBD2 aligns across 8 bases. The CDR3 loop spans 16 amino acids. Germline V gene sequence: CDR1 LNHDA, CDR2 SQIVND (reference sequence). V lost 4 bases, J lost 2 bases, and 8 bases stayed unmatched. Here the CDR3 reads CASSTRLASLTDTQYF. The CDR3, as DNA: TGTGCCAGTAGTACCAGACTAGCGAGCCTCACAGATACGCAGTATTTT.

This CDR3 reads CASRGDTYSNQPQHF. DNA of the CDR3: TGTGCCAGCAGGGGGGACACGTATAGCAATCAGCCCCAGCATTTT. The rearrangement uses TRBV6-1 and TRBJ1-5, with TRBD1 as a possible D gene (6 bases). V was pared by 6 bases and J by 0 bases, with 12 bases between. CDR1 and CDR2 (germline): MNHNS, SASEGT. The CDR3 contains 15 residues.

This chain links TRBV30 with TRBJ1-1; D not certain. The CDR3 contains 12 residues. Per the germline V gene, CDR1 is GTSNPN and CDR2 is SVGIG (reference sequence). The V end was cut by 4 bases, the J end by 6 bases, with 12 bases between. This chain's CDR3 is CAWNEGGPEAFF. CDR3 coding DNA: TGTGCCTGGAATGAAGGAGGGCCTGAAGCTTTCTTT.

V is TRBV9 and J is TRBJ2-5; 7 nucleotides agree with TRBD1. Germline-derived CDR1 and CDR2 are SGDLS and YYNGEE. V lost 6 bases to trimming and J lost 1 base; unmatched junction nucleotides: 3. The CDR3 is 13 amino acids. CDR3 in amino acids: CASTRDSQETQYF. In DNA form, the CDR3 reads TGTGCCAGCACCCGGGACAGCCAAGAGACCCAGTACTTC.